One T cell receptor (beta chain) is described in this entry. Antigen specificity is unknown. PCR was performed using 60 Vbeta and 13 Jbeta primers. Profiling relied on immunoSEQ multiplex PCR, and the TCRdb table lists in-frame clones only, not all of them. The sample records some 90,000 clones, roughly 72% being singletons. This sample is part of a study of cytomegalovirus exposure and HLA in healthy donors. The CDR3 spans 14 residues. The V gene's germline CDR1 is MNHNY and CDR2 SVGAGI (reference sequence). V lost 7 bases and J lost 0, with 9 bases in between. Study-level points and caveats: In a later analysis, TCR beta V- and J-gene trimming showed a link to a missense DCLRE1C variant. Later on, analysis showed that most CMV-associated TCR beta chains appeared to be HLA-restricted. A later analysis reported that several of the most significant clusters appeared to be linked to common viral pathogens, among them Epstein-Barr virus.

Sequencing was carried out using PBMCs. The chain is built from TRBV6-6 and TRBJ2-2; D is possibly TRBD1 (6 bases). The sequence was obtained from a man aged 30-40 years in good health and CMV-seropositive. The CDR3 region is CASTTGTNTGELFF. The CDR3 DNA reads TGTGCCAGCACTACAGGGACGAACACCGGGGAGCTGTTTTTT.